This T cell receptor (beta chain) was sequenced during a study of T cell responses to AZD1222 COVID-19 vaccine. CDR3 length: 13 amino acids. Germline lookup yields CDR1 GTSNPN and CDR2 SVGIG (reference sequence). V shed 5 bases and J 4 bases; nucleotides not matched to a gene: 6. Study observations and caveats: Regions left unmutated in variants are reportedly the target of nearly half of spike-specific TCRs. The sample set comprised mostly white British donors with more females, and clonal diversity was possibly underestimated.

A remark on this clone: Its matching antigen is unknown.

TCRdb keeps only in-frame clones here, not all; method: immunoSEQ multiplex PCR. Of roughly 86,000 clones in the sample, roughly nine tenths are singletons; the top ten hold 31%. This chain connects TRBV30 to TRBJ1-2; 8 bases align to TRBD1. This receptor was taken from an adult in good health. The sequencing used peripheral blood, collected on day 0 of AZD1222 vaccination. The CDR3 DNA reads as TGTGCCTGGGGGAACAGGGGGATCTATGGCTACACCTTC. This encodes CAWGNRGIYGYTF. Together with reference TRBV30 and TRBJ1-2, the CDR3 gives the full variable domain: SQTIHQWPATLVQPVGSPLSLECTVEGTSNPNLYWYRQAAGRGLQLLFYSVGIGQISSEVPQNLSASRPQDRQFILSSKKLLLSDSGFYLCAWGNRGIYGYTFGSGTRLTVV.